This T cell receptor beta chain was profiled in a study of vaccination and CD4 T cells after COVID-19. Across the study: Post-vaccination specimens were collected at a median of roughly 78 days following dose two (range 14 to 241). Cells were stimulated with overlapping spike peptides from SARS-CoV-2, HCoV-NL63, HCoV-OC43 and HCoV-229E.

As for this clonotype: Its antigen is unknown.

Sequenced with the Oncomine TCR Beta short-read assay was DNA taken from cultured CD4+ T cells. TCRdb used MiXCR to reprocess the PCR reads, holding one entry per CDR3 protein. The sample records roughly 12,000 distinct CDR3 sequences, roughly 60% being singletons. Treatment given: roughly nine-day PBMC culture with coronavirus spike peptide pools or control peptides (ViraFEST assay). First, ViraFEST expanded antigen-specific T cells with peptide pools, and next it sequenced the TCRs. With around 10 ug/ml peptide pools and roughly 9 IU/ml IL-2, PBMCs were cultured at some 2.2 million per well. The origin of this receptor is a human donor who had recovered from COVID-19. The sequenced sample was CD4+ T cells from blood, cultured in vitro.

The CDR3 region is CASSLRRLAGDTQYF. CDR3 nucleotide sequence: TGTGCCAGCAGCTTACGGAGACTAGCGGGAGATACGCAGTATTTT. V is TRBV7-2 and J is TRBJ2-3, with 10 bases identical to TRBD2. Germline CDR1 is SGHTA and CDR2 is FQGNSA. With V trimmed by 2 bases and J by 5 bases, 4 bases remained unmatched. The CDR3 contains 15 residues.